Following are 12 T cell receptor beta chains from one sample sequenced in a study of shared clonotypes between healthy human individuals. TCRdb's table, derived via immunoSEQ multiplex PCR, lists solely in-frame clones and lacks some. The table has roughly 640,000 clones, around 97% seen once. Sequenced: naive CD4+ T cells sorted from blood. The sample's subset: CD45RA+ positively selected. The receptors come from a woman aged 25-40 years in good health.

The chain recombines TRBV11-2 with TRBJ1-3; no reliable D call. Germline assignment: CDR1 SGHAT and CDR2 FQNNGV. V lost 4 bases and J lost 4, with 11 bases in between. There are 14 residues in the CDR3. The CDR3 coding sequence is TGTGCCAGCAGCTCGGGAGGGAACGGAAACACCATATATTTT. Amino acid sequence: CASSSGGNGNTIYF.

This chain links TRBV18 with TRBJ2-1, with a tentative D call TRBD2 (7 bases). The CDR3 consists of 15 residues. Per germline, CDR1 KGHSH and CDR2 LQKENI. Between the trimmed V and J ends, which lost 3 bases and 4 bases, there was a span of 13 bases. The CDR3 bases are TGTGCCAGCTCACCGAGGGAGGGGGAATACAATGAGCAGTTCTTC. Encoded protein: CASSPREGEYNEQFF.

The chain has TRBV12-5 and TRBJ2-3; the match to TRBD2 covers 10 bases. CDR3 length: 16 amino acids. Germline CDR1 LGHNT, CDR2 FRNRAP. The J segment lost 6 bases and the V segment lost 0 bases, leaving 6 bases of the junction unmatched. The CDR3 region has the DNA TGTGCTAGTGGTTTGGTTCTAGCGGGAGTTTCTGATACGCAGTATTTT. It translates to CASGLVLAGVSDTQYF.

The chain uses TRBV25-1 and TRBJ1-4; perhaps TRBD1 as D (5 bases). The germline gives CDR1 MGHDK, CDR2 SYGVNS. The CDR3 totals 16 residues. The ends were cut back, 3 bases at V and 7 bases at J, with 18 bases in the middle. DNA for the CDR3: TGTGCCAGCAGTGATGCGGTGCTGGGGAGGGGTGAAAAACTGTTTTTT. It translates to CASSDAVLGRGEKLFF.

The chain carries TRBV19 and TRBJ2-7, with no clear D. The CDR3 spans 15 residues. The V and J ends lost 5 bases and 0 bases respectively, with 14 bases between them. Germline loops: CDR1 LNHDA, CDR2 SQIVND (reference sequence). The CDR3 coding sequence is TGTGCCAGTAGTTCGAGCGCCGTCCGCTCCTACGAGCAGTACTTC. This gives the protein CASSSSAVRSYEQYF. The full variable domain, its missing parts supplied by reference TRBV19 and TRBJ2-7, is DGGITQSPKYLFRKEGQNVTLSCEQNLNHDAMYWYRQDPGQGLRLIYYSQIVNDFQKGDIAEGYSVSREKKESFPLTVTSAQKNPTAFYLCASSSSAVRSYEQYFGPGTRLTVT.

The CDR3, as DNA: TGTGCCAGTAGTATTGGTCGACCCGGTAACTATGGCTACACCTTC. This codes for CASSIGRPGNYGYTF. The chain carries TRBV19 and TRBJ1-2; unclear D gene. CDR1 LNHDA and CDR2 SQIVND come from the germline V gene (reference sequence). Trimming shortened V by 3 bases and J by 1 base, and 12 bases separated the two germline ends. The CDR3 totals 15 residues.

This clone showed up just a few times. The chain uses TRBV20-1 and TRBJ1-1; a weak D match, TRBD1 (6 bases). There are 11 residues in the CDR3. V was cut by 0 bases and J by 12 bases, with 11 bases left in between. From germline, CDR1 is DFQATT and CDR2 SNEGSKA (reference sequence). The CDR3 reads CSARDQGRTFF. The DNA of the CDR3 is TGCAGTGCTAGAGATCAGGGGAGGACTTTCTTT.

This clone has just one count. CDR3 nucleotide sequence: TGTGCCAGCAGTGAAGTATGGGTGGGACTATCCTACAATGAGCAGTTCTTC. Amino acid sequence: CASSEVWVGLSYNEQFF. The V call is TRBV2, the J call TRBJ2-1; 7 positions match TRBD2. This CDR3 is built from 17 residues. J was trimmed by 1 base and V by 1 base; bases with no gene match: 7. CDR1 SNHLY and CDR2 FYNNEI come from the germline V gene. Complete variable domain (other parts from reference TRBV2 and TRBJ2-1): EPEVTQTPSHQVTQMGQEVILRCVPISNHLYFYWYRQILGQKVEFLVSFYNNEISEKSEIFDDQFSVERPDGSNFTLKIRSTKLEDSAMYFCASSEVWVGLSYNEQFFGPGTRLTVL.

DNA of the CDR3: TGTGCCATCAGCGACAGGGGAGGGAACTATGGCTACACCTTC. Protein product: CAISDRGGNYGYTF. The chain employs TRBV10-3 and TRBJ1-2, with 8 bases matching TRBD1. After removal of 6 bases from V and 2 bases from J, the junction contained 5 bases not matched to a gene. Germline-derived CDR1 and CDR2 are ENHRY and SYGVKD. This CDR3 is built from 14 residues.

V is TRBV5-1 and J is TRBJ1-4, with 10 bases matching TRBD1. The V gene end was trimmed by 2 bases and the J gene end by 7 bases; junction bases not matched to a gene: 5. The CDR3 sequence is 15 residues long. Germline CDR1 SGHRS, CDR2 YFSETQ. CDR3 region: CASSLGTGDGEKLFF. In DNA, the CDR3 is TGCGCCAGCAGCTTAGGGACAGGGGATGGTGAAAAACTGTTTTTT.

V and J are TRBV5-6 and TRBJ2-3; a weak D match, TRBD1 (5 bases). V dropped 1 base and J dropped 2 bases, with 17 bases sitting between them. Per germline, CDR1 SGHDT and CDR2 YYEEEE. The CDR3 contains 17 residues. DNA for the CDR3: TGTGCCAGCAGCTTGCCTACAATATCAGGGTCCACAGATACGCAGTATTTT. Its translation is CASSLPTISGSTDTQYF.

This clone was picked up a small number of times. V gene TRBV4-2 combines with J gene TRBJ1-1, with 9 bases matching TRBD1. The length of the CDR3 is 16 residues. CDR1 is LGHNA and CDR2 is YNFKEQ in the germline V gene. The junction had 12 bases not matched to a gene; V was cut back by 8 bases and J by 2 bases. CDR3 in DNA: TGTGCCAGCGGCACCGGGACAGGGTTTTTTAACACTGAAGCTTTCTTT. This encodes CASGTGTGFFNTEAFF.